This T cell receptor (beta chain) originates from a study of tumor and adjacent non-tumor tissue in lung cancer. As for this clonotype: Its matching antigen is unknown. The junction differs from germline at one of its ends, possibly a read error.

TCRbeta libraries were built with three rounds of nested PCR, modified from ARM-PCR. TCRdb itself ran the multiplex PCR reads through MiXCR, one entry per CDR3 protein. The profile covers 40,000 to 45,000 distinct CDR3 sequences, with less than 70% appearing a single time and over 15% taken by the ten largest. RNA was extracted from bulk tissue without any cell sorting. More than 3 cm separated this lung sample from the edge of the tumor. Study-wide points: Tumor tissue had significantly higher TCR diversity than normal lung. Normal lung showed higher cumulative top 100 clone frequency than tumor.

This TCR came from a woman aged 40-49 years with non-small cell lung cancer. Sequencing was carried out using distant non-tumor lung tissue.

CDR3 in amino acids: CANSQDPPTGLGNSPLHF. In nucleotides, the CDR3 is TGTGCCAACAGCCAAGATCCCCCGACGGGGTTGGGTAATTCACCCCTCCACTTT. The rearrangement joins TRBV4-2 to TRBJ1-6; D not certain. This CDR3 has 18 residues. The germline CDR1 and CDR2 sequences are LGHNA and YNFKEQ.